The present T cell receptor (beta chain) was sequenced within a study of beta chain features in type 1 diabetes. This clone turned up a few times. Antigen: not known. General observations from the study: A potential influence of HLA type upon TCRB rearrangement remained unresolved herein. In every one of the four CD4+ subsets, TCRB CDR3s were moderately but significantly shorter in Type 1 diabetes patients.

The V end was cut by 3 bases, the J end by 8 bases, with 6 bases between. The CDR3 is 10 residues long. Germline V CDR1 and CDR2: DFQATT, SNEGSKA (reference sequence). cDNA synthesis used the whole RNA isolate, giving expressed TCRB sequences. TCRdb's copy holds only in-frame clones and misses some; the assay was immunoSEQ multiplex PCR. The sample lists about 930,000 clones; about a sixth were seen once. Sequenced sample: naive CD4+ T cells from blood. The rearrangement links TRBV20-1 to TRBJ2-3; D possibly corresponds to TRBD2 (5 bases). The TCR originated in a woman under 30 in good health. DNA of the CDR3: TGCAGTGCTAGTCGGGGTACGCAGTATTTT. It codes for CSASRGTQYF.